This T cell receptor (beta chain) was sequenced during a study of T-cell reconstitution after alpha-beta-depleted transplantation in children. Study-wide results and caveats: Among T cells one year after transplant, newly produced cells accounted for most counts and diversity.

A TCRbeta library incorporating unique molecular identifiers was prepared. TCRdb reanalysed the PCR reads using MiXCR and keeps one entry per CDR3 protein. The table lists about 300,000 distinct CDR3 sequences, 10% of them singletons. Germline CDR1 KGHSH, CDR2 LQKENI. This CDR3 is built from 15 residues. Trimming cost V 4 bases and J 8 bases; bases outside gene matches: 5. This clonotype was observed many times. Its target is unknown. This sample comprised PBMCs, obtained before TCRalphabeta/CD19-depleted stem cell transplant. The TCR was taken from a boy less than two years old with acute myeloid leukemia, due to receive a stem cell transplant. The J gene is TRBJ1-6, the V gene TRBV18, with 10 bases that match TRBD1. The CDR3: CASSRVTGGDSPLHF. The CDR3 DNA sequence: TGTGCCAGCTCACGGGTGACAGGGGGCGATTCACCCCTCCACTTT.